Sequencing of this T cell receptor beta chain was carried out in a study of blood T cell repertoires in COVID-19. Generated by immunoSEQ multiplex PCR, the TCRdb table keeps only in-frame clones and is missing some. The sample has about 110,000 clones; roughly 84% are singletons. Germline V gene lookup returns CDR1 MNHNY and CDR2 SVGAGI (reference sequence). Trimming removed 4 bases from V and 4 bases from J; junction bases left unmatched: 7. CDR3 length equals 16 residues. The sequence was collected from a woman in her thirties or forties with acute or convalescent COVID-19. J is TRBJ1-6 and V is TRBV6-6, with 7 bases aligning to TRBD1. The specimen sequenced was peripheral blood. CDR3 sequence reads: CASSSPRDRYNSPLHF. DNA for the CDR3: TGTGCCAGCAGTTCCCCCCGGGACAGATATAATTCACCCCTCCACTTT.